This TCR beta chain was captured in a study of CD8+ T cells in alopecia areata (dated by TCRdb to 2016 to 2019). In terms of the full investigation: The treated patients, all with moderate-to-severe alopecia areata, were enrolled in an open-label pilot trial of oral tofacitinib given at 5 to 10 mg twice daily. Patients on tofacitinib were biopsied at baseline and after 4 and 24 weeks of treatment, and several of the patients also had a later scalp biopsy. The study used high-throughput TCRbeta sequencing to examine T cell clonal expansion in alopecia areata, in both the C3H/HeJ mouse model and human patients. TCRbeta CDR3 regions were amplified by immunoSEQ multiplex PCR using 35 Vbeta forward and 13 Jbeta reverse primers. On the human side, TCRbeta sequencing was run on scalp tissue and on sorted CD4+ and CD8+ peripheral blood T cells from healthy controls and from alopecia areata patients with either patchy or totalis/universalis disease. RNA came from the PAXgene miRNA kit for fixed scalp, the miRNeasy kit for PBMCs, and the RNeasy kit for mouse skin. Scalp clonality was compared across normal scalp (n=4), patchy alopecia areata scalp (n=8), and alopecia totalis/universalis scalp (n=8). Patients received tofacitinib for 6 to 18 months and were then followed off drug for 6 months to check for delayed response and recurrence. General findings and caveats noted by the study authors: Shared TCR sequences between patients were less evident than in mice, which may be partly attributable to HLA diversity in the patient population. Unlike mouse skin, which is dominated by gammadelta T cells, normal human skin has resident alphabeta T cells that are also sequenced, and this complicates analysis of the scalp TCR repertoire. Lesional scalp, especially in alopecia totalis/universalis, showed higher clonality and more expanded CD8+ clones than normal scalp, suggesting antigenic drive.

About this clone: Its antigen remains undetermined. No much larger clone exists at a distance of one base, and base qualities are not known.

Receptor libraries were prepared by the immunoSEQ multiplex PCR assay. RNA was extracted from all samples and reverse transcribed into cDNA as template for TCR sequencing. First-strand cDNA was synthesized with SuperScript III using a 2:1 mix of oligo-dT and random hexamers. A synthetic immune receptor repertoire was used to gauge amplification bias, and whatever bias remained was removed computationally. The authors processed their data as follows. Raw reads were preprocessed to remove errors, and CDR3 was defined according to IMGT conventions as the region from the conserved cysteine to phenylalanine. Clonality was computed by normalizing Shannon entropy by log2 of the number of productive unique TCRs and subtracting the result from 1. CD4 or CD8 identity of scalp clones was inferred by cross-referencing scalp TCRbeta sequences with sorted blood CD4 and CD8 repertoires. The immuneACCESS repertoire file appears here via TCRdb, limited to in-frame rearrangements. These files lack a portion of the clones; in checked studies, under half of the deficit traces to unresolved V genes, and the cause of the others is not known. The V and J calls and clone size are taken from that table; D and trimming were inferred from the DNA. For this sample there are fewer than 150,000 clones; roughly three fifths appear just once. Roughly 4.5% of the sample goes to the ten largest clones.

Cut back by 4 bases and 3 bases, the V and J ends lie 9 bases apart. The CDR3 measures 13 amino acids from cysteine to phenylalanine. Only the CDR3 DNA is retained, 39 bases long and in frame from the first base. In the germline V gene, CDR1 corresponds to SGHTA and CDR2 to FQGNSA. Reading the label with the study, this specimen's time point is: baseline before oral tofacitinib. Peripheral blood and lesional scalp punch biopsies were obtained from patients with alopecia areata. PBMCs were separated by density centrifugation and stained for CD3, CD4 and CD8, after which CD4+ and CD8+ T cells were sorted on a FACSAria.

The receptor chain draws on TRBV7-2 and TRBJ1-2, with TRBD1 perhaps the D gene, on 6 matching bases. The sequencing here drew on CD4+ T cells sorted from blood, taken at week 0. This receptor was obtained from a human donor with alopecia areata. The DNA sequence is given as TGTGCCAGCAGCTGGAGGACAGACTATGGCTACACCTTC. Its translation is CASSWRTDYGYTF.